The clone carrying this TCR beta chain was observed a single time. This entry belongs to a study of technical replicates of blood from several donors. Only in-frame clones appear in the TCRdb table, and some are missing; sequencing was by immunoSEQ multiplex PCR. This sample has 60,000 to 90,000 clones, with around 97% found just once. CDR3 size: 11 residues. V was pared by 6 bases and J by 4 bases, with 10 bases between. Per germline, CDR1 DFQATT and CDR2 SNEGSKA (reference sequence). This receptor was taken from a human donor in good health. The genes are TRBV20-1 and TRBJ2-7; no definite D call. The source material was T cells isolated from PBMCs. For the CDR3, the DNA is TGCAGTGCCCCATACGCGTACGAGCAGTACTTC. Protein: CSAPYAYEQYF.